This T cell receptor (beta chain) appears in the sequencing data of a study of CD8 T cells in Susac syndrome. General observations from the study: The TCR sequencing and HLA analysis in the study involved a relatively small number of individuals, as the study acknowledged.

This CDR3 spans 13 amino acids. Germline assignment: CDR1 DFQATT and CDR2 SNEGSKA (reference sequence). The V gene lost 6 bases and the J gene lost 0 bases, with 11 bases spanning the gap. On this clonotype: The antigen is unknown.

Susac syndrome patients met recently defined diagnostic criteria for definite or probable disease. While CD8+ and CD4+ T cells were isolated negatively, TEMRA cells were enriched by FACS. An amount of RNA that ranged from roughly 0.45 to 1 ug was reverse transcribed with random hexamers. The amplification used immunoSEQ multiplex PCR on TCR beta CDR3; it spanned 54 Vbeta and 13 Jbeta. MiXCR was run by TCRdb on the immunoSEQ multiplex PCR reads, yielding one entry per CDR3 protein. The sample has under 95,000 distinct CDR3 sequences; 85% to 95% are singletons. This chain uses TRBV20-1 with TRBJ1-2, with D hard to call. Material for sequencing was CD4+ T cells from PBMCs. The sequence derives from a human donor with Susac syndrome. DNA of the CDR3: TGCAGTGCGGTCCTGGGAGCTAACTATGGCTACACCTTC. This codes for CSAVLGANYGYTF.